There are a few counts of the clone carrying this TCR beta chain. Antigen specificity is unknown. The data were obtained in a study of regulatory T cells in long-lasting Graves disease. Study conclusions and caveats: TCR diversity was lower in persistent Graves' patients (versus newly diagnosed ones). Favored gene segments in persistent disease were TRBV28, TRBJ1-2 and TRBJ2-5.

The CDR3 loop spans 17 amino acids. Germline V lookup: CDR1 SQVTM, CDR2 ANQGSEA. V lost 3 bases and J lost 2; bases outside the gene matches: 14. Building of the TCR beta libraries involved iRepertoire HTBI primers and Arm-PCR of CDR3 regions. One entry per CDR3 protein results from TCRdb running MiXCR on the multiplex PCR reads. Of fewer than 500,000 distinct CDR3 sequences in the sample, around 15% were seen once. Time point defined: newly diagnosed GD, antithyroid drugs for less than 3 months. RNA isolated from PBMCs was used to make the TCR library. These data also formed part of another study, on T cells in Graves' hyperthyroidism and ophthalmopathy. From that study: Lactation, pregnancy, other autoimmune disease or uncontrolled infection led to exclusion of patients.

The material was peripheral blood mononuclear cells (PBMCs), obtained at new diagnosis, from a patient treated with antithyroid drugs. The V and J genes are TRBV29-1 and TRBJ2-7, with 9 bases identical to TRBD2. This receptor was taken from a man aged 40-55 years with Graves disease. In DNA, the CDR3 is TGCAGCGTTGAGGGCCTGCGGGAGGGTACCTTGACCTACGAGCAGTACTTC. Its protein is CSVEGLREGTLTYEQYF.